This passage covers 9 T cell receptor beta chains from one sample sequenced in a study of T cell repertoires in aging, cancer and after chemotherapy. Amplification of TCR beta used genomic DNA extracted from peripheral blood. Rearranged V-D-J TRB sequences were amplified with a mixed TRB-A/B primer pool. TCRdb redid the calling of the multiplex PCR reads with MiXCR, one entry per CDR3 protein. The table lists around 1,000 distinct CDR3 sequences, over 25% of them singletons. Sequenced sample: blood. These receptors were collected from a human donor with a solid tumor.

This clonotype is labeled large. This chain connects TRBV19 to TRBJ1-5; D not certain. The CDR3 loop spans 16 amino acids. The germline V gene encodes CDR1 LNHDA and CDR2 SQIVND (reference sequence). Trimming stripped 3 bases from V and 4 bases from J, with 16 bases between. The CDR3 loop reads CASSMSVPRLNQPQHF. The CDR3 bases are TGTGCCAGTAGTATGAGTGTTCCCCGTCTAAATCAGCCCCAGCATTTT.

This clonotype occurred a few times. This chain uses TRBV6-5 with TRBJ1-1; no clear D gene. The germline gives CDR1 MNHEY, CDR2 SVGAGI. V lost 3 bases and J lost 5, with 7 bases in between. The CDR3 sequence is 12 residues long. CDR3: CASSYGGTEAFF. As DNA, the CDR3 is TGTGCCAGCAGTTATGGTGGGACTGAAGCTTTCTTT.

This clonotype is categorized as large. The chain recombines TRBV7-2 with TRBJ2-3, with D possibly matching TRBD2 (7 bases). The CDR3 contains 15 residues. Germline assignment: CDR1 SGHTA and CDR2 FQGNSA. V was shortened by 4 bases and J by 2 bases, with 13 bases between the two germline ends. The CDR3 loop is CASSWAGANTDTQYF. The CDR3 DNA reads TGTGCCAGCAGCTGGGCGGGGGCCAACACAGATACGCAGTATTTT. Full variable domain (remainder filled in from reference TRBV7-2 and TRBJ2-3): GAGVSQSPSNKVTEKGKDVELRCDPISGHTALYWYRQSLGQGLEFLIYFQGNSAPDKSGLPSDRFSAERTGGSVSTLTIQRTQQEDSAVYLCASSWAGANTDTQYFGPGTRLTVL.

V and J are TRBV2 and TRBJ1-6; D gene ambiguous. Germline CDR1 reads SNHLY; CDR2 reads FYNNEI. V was trimmed by 8 bases and J by 3 bases, leaving 14 bases between them. The CDR3 runs to 15 residues. The CDR3 is CASRVAEVYNSPLHF. DNA for the CDR3: TGTGCCAGCCGTGTGGCAGAAGTCTATAATTCACCCCTCCACTTT.

This clonotype ranks as large. The J gene is TRBJ2-1, the V gene TRBV12-3 or TRBV12-4; D gene ambiguous. The CDR3 has 13 amino acids. V was shortened by 2 bases and J by 4 bases, with 6 bases between the two germline ends. CDR3 in amino acids: CASSLIHYNEQFF. CDR3 sequence (DNA): TGTGCCAGCAGTTTAATCCATTACAATGAGCAGTTCTTC.

This clonotype counts as medium-sized. This chain uses TRBV5-6 with TRBJ2-2, with D unclear. Trimming removed 0 bases from V and 6 bases from J, with 18 bases in between. This CDR3 region has 17 residues. In germline, CDR1 is SGHDT, CDR2 YYEEEE. The CDR3 spells CASSLGSLSLFPGELFF. CDR3 sequence (DNA): TGTGCCAGCAGCTTGGGGTCCCTGTCTCTGTTTCCCGGGGAGCTGTTTTTT.

As for this clonotype: Germline is not matched at one junction end, which may reflect a read error. The J gene is TRBJ2-7, the V gene TRBV7-6; possibly TRBD1 or TRBD2 for D (6 bases each). CDR3 length equals 15 residues. Germline V gene lookup returns CDR1 SGHVS and CDR2 FNYEAQ. The CDR3 DNA reads as TGTGCCAGCAGCTACGGGCCCGACGGGGGCTACAAGCAGTACTTC. Its protein product is CASSYGPDGGYKQYF.

Sample share makes this clonotype medium-sized. The rearrangement joins TRBV12-3 or TRBV12-4 to TRBJ2-2; D assignment may be TRBD1 or TRBD2 (5 bases each). This CDR3 has 14 amino acids. The V and J ends lost 5 bases and 3 bases respectively, with 10 bases between them. CDR3 bases: TGTGCCAGCAGTCGGGACGCGGACACCGGGGAGCTGTTTTTT. This encodes CASSRDADTGELFF.

This clonotype qualifies as medium-sized. The chain is built from TRBV12-3 or TRBV12-4 and TRBJ1-1; no clear D. The length of the CDR3 is 13 residues. V lost 5 bases and J 1 base, leaving 8 bases between the germline ends. CDR3: CASSPPKNTEAFF. For the CDR3, the DNA is TGTGCCAGCAGTCCCCCGAAGAACACTGAAGCTTTCTTT.